This TCR beta chain derives from a study of early T cells in non-severe SARS-CoV-2 infection. In the study overall: Sequencing targeted bulk RNA from unsorted whole blood, leaving chains unpaired.

This clonotype was seen repeatedly, ten times or more. The TCR library protocol attached unique molecular identifiers to the individual cDNA molecules. TCRdb processed the 5' RACE reads anew with MiXCR; each CDR3 protein has one entry. The sample includes about 77,000 distinct CDR3 sequences, roughly 16% seen only once; the top ten take 2.5% to 3%. The ends were cut back, 3 bases at V and 1 base at J, with 9 bases in the middle. The V gene's germline CDR1 is KGHSH and CDR2 LQKENI. The CDR3 consists of 15 residues. The sequencing sample was made of whole blood. V usage is TRBV18 and J usage is TRBJ2-2; D uncertain. This clonotype was sampled from an adult who was a healthcare worker with PCR-confirmed SARS-CoV-2 infection or an uninfected control (not recorded which). This chain's CDR3 is CASSPPARNTGELFF. CDR3 DNA sequence: TGTGCCAGCTCACCGCCAGCCCGGAACACCGGGGAGCTGTTTTTT.